This T cell receptor beta chain was found in a study of CD8 T cells in Susac syndrome. General study results and limits: The study acknowledged a relatively small number of individuals in its TCR sequencing and HLA analysis.

The study sequenced TCR beta in blood CD8+ and CD4+ T cells. Stable or active relapsing-remitting multiple sclerosis, untreated and meeting revised McDonald criteria, defined the controls. RNA in amounts of roughly 0.45 to 1 ug was reverse transcribed with random hexamers. Coverage of TCR beta CDR3 amplification by immunoSEQ multiplex PCR extended to 54 Vbeta and 13 Jbeta. TCRdb reprocessed the immunoSEQ multiplex PCR reads via MiXCR and lists one record per CDR3 protein. The repertoire holds around 220,000 distinct CDR3 sequences, with 80% to 95% as singletons. This clonotype was recorded only once. Its antigen is unidentified. Germline assignment: CDR1 SQVTM and CDR2 ANQGSEA. This CDR3 has 14 residues. The V end was cut by 3 bases, the J end by 0 bases, with 8 bases between.

This TCR was sampled from a human donor with multiple sclerosis. The specimen was CD8+ T cells from PBMCs. The J gene is TRBJ1-4, the V gene TRBV29-1; D is undetermined. CDR3 DNA sequence: TGCAGCGTTGAGGACCGCTCAACTAATGAAAAACTGTTTTTT. It yields the protein CSVEDRSTNEKLFF.